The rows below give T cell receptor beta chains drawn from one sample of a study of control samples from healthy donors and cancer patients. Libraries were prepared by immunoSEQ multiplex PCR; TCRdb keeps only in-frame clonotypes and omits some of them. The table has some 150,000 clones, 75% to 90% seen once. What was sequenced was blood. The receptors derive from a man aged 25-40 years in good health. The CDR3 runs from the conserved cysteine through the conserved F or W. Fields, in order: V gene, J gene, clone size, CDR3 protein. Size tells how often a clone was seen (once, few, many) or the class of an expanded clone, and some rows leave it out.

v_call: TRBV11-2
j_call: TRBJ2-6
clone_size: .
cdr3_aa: CASSLTYSGANVLTF

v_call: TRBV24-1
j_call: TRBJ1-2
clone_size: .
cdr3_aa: CATRGGMSDYGYTF

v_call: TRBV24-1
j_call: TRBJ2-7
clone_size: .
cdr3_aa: CATSLRPLYEQYF

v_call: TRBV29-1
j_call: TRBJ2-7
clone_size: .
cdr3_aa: CSVATYGDEQYF

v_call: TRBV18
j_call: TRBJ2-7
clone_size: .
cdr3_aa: CASSPPQVVYEQYF

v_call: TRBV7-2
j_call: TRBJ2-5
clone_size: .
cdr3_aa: CASSSRGLAWETQYF

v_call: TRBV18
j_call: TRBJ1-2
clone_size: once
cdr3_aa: CASSPPTGLGYTF

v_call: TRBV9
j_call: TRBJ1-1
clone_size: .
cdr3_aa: CASSVLTATTEAFF

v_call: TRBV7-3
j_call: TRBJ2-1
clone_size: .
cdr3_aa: CASSSGTGLLNEQFF

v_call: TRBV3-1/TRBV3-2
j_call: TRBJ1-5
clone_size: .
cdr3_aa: CASSQDRGSNQPQHF

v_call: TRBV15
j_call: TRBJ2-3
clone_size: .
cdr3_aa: CATSRTGLAETDTQYF

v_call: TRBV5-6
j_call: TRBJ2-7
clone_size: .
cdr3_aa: CASSSGPPGEQYF

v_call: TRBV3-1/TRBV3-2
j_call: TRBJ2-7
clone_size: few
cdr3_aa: CASSAGTGGSYEQYF

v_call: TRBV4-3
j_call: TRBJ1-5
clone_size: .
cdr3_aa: CASSQDNRAQPQHF

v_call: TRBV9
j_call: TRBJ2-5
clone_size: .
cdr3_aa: CASSPRGTHQETQYF

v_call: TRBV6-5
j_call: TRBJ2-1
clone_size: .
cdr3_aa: CASSLAGRGYNEQFF

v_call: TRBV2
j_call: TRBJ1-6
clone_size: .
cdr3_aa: CASRRRQGNSPLHF

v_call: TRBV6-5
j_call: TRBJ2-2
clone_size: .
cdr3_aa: CASTLAGPNTGELFF

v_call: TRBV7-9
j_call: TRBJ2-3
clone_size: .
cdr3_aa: CASSRSRNTDTQYF

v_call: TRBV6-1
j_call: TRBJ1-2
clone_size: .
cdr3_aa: CASSEGAGGSGYTF